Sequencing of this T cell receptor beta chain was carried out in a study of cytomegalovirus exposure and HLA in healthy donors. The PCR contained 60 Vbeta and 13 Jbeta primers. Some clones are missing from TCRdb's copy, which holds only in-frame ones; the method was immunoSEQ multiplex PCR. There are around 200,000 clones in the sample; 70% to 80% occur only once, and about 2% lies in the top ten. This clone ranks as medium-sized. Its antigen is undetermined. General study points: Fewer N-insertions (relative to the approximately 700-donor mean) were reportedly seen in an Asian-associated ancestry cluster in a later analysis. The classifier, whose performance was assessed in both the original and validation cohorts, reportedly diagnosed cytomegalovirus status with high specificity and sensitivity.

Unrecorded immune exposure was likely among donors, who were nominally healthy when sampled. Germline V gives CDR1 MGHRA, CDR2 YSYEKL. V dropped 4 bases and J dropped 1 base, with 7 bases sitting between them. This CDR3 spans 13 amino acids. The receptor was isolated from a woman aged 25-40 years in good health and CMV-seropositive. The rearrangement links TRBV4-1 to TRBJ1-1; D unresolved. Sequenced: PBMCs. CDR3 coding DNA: TGCGCCAGCAGCCGTCAGGAGAACACTGAAGCTTTCTTT. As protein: CASSRQENTEAFF.